The present entry profiles one T cell receptor beta chain with its context. Described time point: patch test 1, 2 weeks after DPC sensitization. The treatment denotes: therapeutic diphenylcyclopropenone sensitization with weekly scalp DPC. MiXCR was run by TCRdb on the RACE reads, yielding one entry per CDR3 protein. The sample contains tens of thousands of distinct CDR3 sequences, 10% to 13% of which appear only once. The sample comes from a study of human T cells and chemical hapten exposure. For the study at large: On the upper back, patch tests were applied with 0.01% DPC and read at 6 days.

Germline CDR1 is DFQATT and CDR2 is SNEGSKA (reference sequence). The CDR3 consists of 14 residues. The trim removed 3 bases at V and 6 bases at J, leaving 5 bases unmatched. The genes are TRBV20-1 and TRBJ2-1, with 10 positions matching TRBD2. This receptor was obtained from a man aged 35 to 55 with alopecia areata. Some clones in this sample may be carry-over from other donors' samples. The material was whole blood, obtained in connection with sensitization to the hapten diphenylcyclopropenone (DPC). The CDR3 loop reads CSASWTSGPNEQFF. The CDR3 DNA follows: TGCAGTGCTAGCTGGACTAGCGGTCCCAATGAGCAGTTCTTC.